The clone carrying this TCR beta chain was detected ten times or more. Its antigen is undetermined. In the original workflow: Researchers built a distant-metastasis classifier for papillary thyroid cancer that drew on CDR3 differences across clinicopathological groups. TCRdb re-called clones from the PCR reads using MiXCR. The V and J calls were determined by TCRdb, not by the authors. This sample has around 30,000 clones, with less than 25% found just once. This record comes from a study of metastatic and nonmetastatic thyroid tumors. In the study overall: The authors compared repertoires across blood and tumor or nodule tissue from malignant and benign thyroid patients.

Each patient came to thyroid surgery without any prior treatment (of any kind). Germline V lookup: CDR1 MNHEY, CDR2 SMNVEV (reference sequence). V trimming: 1 base; J trimming: 5 bases; junction bases outside the gene matches: 3. The CDR3 runs to 15 residues. The study, taken as a whole, reports: It was reportedly found that TCR beta diversity was significantly higher in malignant thyroid tumors than in benign nodules, a difference seen in both blood and tumor samples.

This clonotype was obtained from a female donor with papillary thyroid cancer or a benign thyroid nodule (not recorded which). Some clones in this sample may be carry-over from other donors' samples. Sequenced: blood. The chain joins TRBV27 to TRBJ2-2; 8 nucleotides match TRBD2. The CDR3 reads CASSLLASGTGELFF. The CDR3 DNA follows: TGTGCCAGCAGTTTATTAGCTAGCGGGACCGGGGAGCTGTTTTTT.